These T cell receptor beta chains were read from a single sample in a study of control samples from healthy donors and cancer patients. The protocol was immunoSEQ multiplex PCR, while the TCRdb copy is restricted to in-frame clones and leaves out a portion. The sample includes under 200,000 clones, around nine tenths of them seen just once. Sequencing input: blood. Every receptor here comes from a woman aged 30 to 39 in good health. Both conserved end residues are part of each CDR3. Fields, in order: J gene, V gene, D gene, CDR3 DNA, CDR3 protein. A D gene is named only where the DNA matches it firmly.

>TRBJ1-2|TRBV3-1/TRBV3-2|NA
TGTGCCAGCAGCCAAGATCGATTCGGAATCGATGGCTACACCTTC
CASSQDRFGIDGYTF
>TRBJ1-2|TRBV9|NA
TGTGCCAGCAGCGTAGAGCAGGGTCCTATTAATGGCTACACCTTC
CASSVEQGPINGYTF
>TRBJ2-5|TRBV7-8|NA
TGTGCCAGCAGCTTAGAGGGGGGTGGGCAGACCCAGTACTTC
CASSLEGGGQTQYF
>TRBJ1-1|TRBV5-6|NA
TGTGCCAGCAGCTTGATGCCAGGTTCCACTGAAGCTTTCTTT
CASSLMPGSTEAFF
>TRBJ2-1|TRBV6-6|NA
TGTGCCAGCAGCTCCGGAGGGGTAGGTGAGCAGTTCTTC
CASSSGGVGEQFF
>TRBJ2-2|TRBV5-1|NA
TGCGCCAGCAGCTTGTCGGGACAACTCCCCGCTGGGGAGCTGTTTTTT
CASSLSGQLPAGELFF
>TRBJ2-7|TRBV4-1|TRBD1
TGCGCCAGCAGCCGACAGGGGTCCTACGAGCAGTACTTC
CASSRQGSYEQYF
>TRBJ1-3|TRBV5-4|NA
TGTGCCAGCAGCTTCCGGCCTGGAAACACCATATATTTT
CASSFRPGNTIYF
>TRBJ1-6|TRBV5-1|TRBD1
TGCGCCAGCAGCCCAGGACAGGGCCCGGGGAATTCACCCCTCCACTTT
CASSPGQGPGNSPLHF
>TRBJ2-5|TRBV5-4|NA
TGTGCCAGCAGCTCTGGCGTTGGGACGGTGTACCAAGAGACCCAGTACTTC
CASSSGVGTVYQETQYF
>TRBJ2-2|TRBV13|NA
TGTGCCAGCAGCTTAGAAGCAGGGGTTAACACCGGGGAGCTGTTTTTT
CASSLEAGVNTGELFF
>TRBJ1-5|TRBV2|NA
TGTGCCAGTTCGGGGGATAGAGTGAGCAATCAGCCCCAGCATTTT
CASSGDRVSNQPQHF
>TRBJ2-1|TRBV6-4|NA
TGTGCCAGCAGTGAAAGCATGTACAATGAGCAGTTCTTC
CASSESMYNEQFF
>TRBJ1-5|TRBV6-4|NA
TGTGCCAGCAGTGACTCGACACGTAAACTGCATTTT
CASSDSTRKLHF
>TRBJ1-6|TRBV27|TRBD1
TGTGCCAGCAGTCCCCCGGGACAGTCGAGCTCCTATAATTCACCCCTCCACTTT
CASSPPGQSSSYNSPLHF
>TRBJ1-1|TRBV14|TRBD1
TGTGCCAGCAGCCAAGAGGGGACAGGGGGCCCTTTGAACACTGAAGCTTTCTTT
CASSQEGTGGPLNTEAFF
>TRBJ2-7|TRBV7-8|TRBD2
TGTGCCAGTGGAGGGACTAGCGGATACGAGCAGTACTTC
CASGGTSGYEQYF
>TRBJ2-5|TRBV11-2|NA
TGTGCCAGCAGCTTATATAGGGGGGACACACTGTACTTC
CASSLYRGDTLYF
>TRBJ2-7|TRBV25-1|NA
TGTGCCAGCAGTGAATCGGGGGTGGTCTACGAGCAGTACTTC
CASSESGVVYEQYF
>TRBJ1-1|TRBV30|NA
TGTGCCTGGAGTCCACAGGGAAACACTGAAGCTTTCTTT
CAWSPQGNTEAFF
>TRBJ1-3|TRBV7-2|TRBD1
TGTGCCAGCAGCCCAGGACAGGGTGGAAACACCATATATTTT
CASSPGQGGNTIYF
>TRBJ1-6|TRBV28|NA
TGTGCCAGCAGCCAGCAGAGGGCCCTCCACTTT
CASSQQRALHF
>TRBJ2-2|TRBV4-1|TRBD2
TGCGCCAGCAGCCAAGAAGGGATAGCGGGAGGGCGGGAGGAGCTGTTTTTT
CASSQEGIAGGREELFF
>TRBJ1-1|TRBV28|TRBD1
TGTGCCAGCAGTTCAAAATTAGGGACAGCAAACACTGAAGCTTTCTTT
CASSSKLGTANTEAFF
>TRBJ2-7|TRBV5-6|TRBD2
TGTGCCAGCAGCTTAGCGGGAGGGCCGTTAAACGAGCAGTACTTC
CASSLAGGPLNEQYF
>TRBJ1-2|TRBV6-5|NA
TGTGCCAGCACCCCTCTTGCCTATGGAACCTATGGCTACACCTTC
CASTPLAYGTYGYTF
>TRBJ1-4|TRBV5-1|NA
TGCGCCAGCTGTCGAGAGCCTCATGAAAAACTGTTTTTT
CASCREPHEKLFF
>TRBJ2-5|TRBV6-5|TRBD1
TGTGCCAGCAAGGACAGGGCTAAAGAGACCCAGTACTTC
CASKDRAKETQYF
>TRBJ1-3|TRBV7-2|NA
TGTGCCAGCAGCTTAGTTGGGACGGCTAACTCTGGAAACACCATATATTTT
CASSLVGTANSGNTIYF
>TRBJ2-5|TRBV24-1|NA
TGTGCCACCAGTGTCCCGGGGGCCGAGACCCAGTACTTC
CATSVPGAETQYF
>TRBJ1-1|TRBV4-1|NA
TGCGCCAGCAGCCAAGTTGGCCTCTTGGACACTGAAGCTTTCTTT
CASSQVGLLDTEAFF
>TRBJ2-7|TRBV7-9|NA
TGTGCCAGCAGCTCGGGACTGGGGGGCTACGAGCAGTACTTC
CASSSGLGGYEQYF
>TRBJ1-1|TRBV9|TRBD1
TGTGCCAGCAGCCTTTTCTCAGGGGGAAGGGCTTTCTTT
CASSLFSGGRAFF
>TRBJ1-4|TRBV7-9|NA
TGTGCCAGCAGCGACAGTGGTAATGAAAAACTGTTTTTT
CASSDSGNEKLFF
>TRBJ1-4|TRBV7-9|NA
TGTGCCAGCAGCTTCAGAGAAACTAGTGAAAAACTGTTTTTT
CASSFRETSEKLFF
>TRBJ2-7|TRBV6-5|NA
TGTGCCAGCAGGGATTCGGGCTCCTACGAGCAGTACTTC
CASRDSGSYEQYF
>TRBJ2-2|TRBV24-1|TRBD2
TGTGCCACCAGTGAACTCTCTAGCGGGACCCGCGAACACCGGGGAGCTGTTTTT
CATSELSSGTREHRGAVF
>TRBJ1-5|TRBV21-1|NA
TGTGCCAGCAGCCCCCGGGGGTGGGTTGGGCAGCCCCAGCATTTT
CASSPRGWVGQPQHF
>TRBJ2-5|TRBV6-1|NA
TGTGCCAGCAGTGCTCTCGGGACAACGGGCCCGAGAGAGACCCAGTACTTC
CASSALGTTGPRETQYF
>TRBJ1-1|TRBV7-9|NA
TGTGCCAGCAGCCGCAACACTGAAGCTTTCTTT
CASSRNTEAFF
>TRBJ2-2|TRBV5-1|NA
TGCGCCAGCAGCGGTGGGGTAGCGAGTGACACCGGGGAGCTGTTTTTT
CASSGGVASDTGELFF
>TRBJ1-2|TRBV28|TRBD1
TGTGCCAGCAGTAGACAGGGCTATGGCTACACCTTC
CASSRQGYGYTF
>TRBJ1-3|TRBV5-5|TRBD1
TGTGCCAGCAGCTTGCTGACAGGGTTTGGAAACACCATATATTTT
CASSLLTGFGNTIYF
>TRBJ2-7|TRBV20-1|NA
TGCAGTGCTAGCTACGAGCAGTACTTC
CSASYEQYF
>TRBJ1-5|TRBV6-5|NA
TGTGCCAGCAGTTATACAGGGCCGGATAGCAATCAGCCCCAGCATTTT
CASSYTGPDSNQPQHF
>TRBJ2-1|TRBV19|TRBD2
TGTGCCAGTAGTCCGTATCCGCAGCGGGAGTCCTACAATGAGCAGTTCTTC
CASSPYPQRESYNEQFF
>TRBJ2-1|TRBV4-1|TRBD2
TGCGCCAGCAGCAAAGGGTTACTAGCGGGAGCGGGCAATGAGCAGTTCTTC
CASSKGLLAGAGNEQFF
>TRBJ2-7|TRBV29-1|TRBD2
TGCAGCGTCCGGACTAGTGGGACCTACGAGCAGTACTTC
CSVRTSGTYEQYF
>TRBJ2-5|TRBV7-3|TRBD2
TGTGCCAGCAGCCCCTCAGCGGGACGGGAGACCCAGTACTTC
CASSPSAGRETQYF
>TRBJ2-1|TRBV11-2|TRBD2
TGTGCCAGCAGCTCAGCCGGGACTATCAATGAGCAGTTCTTC
CASSSAGTINEQFF
>TRBJ2-1|TRBV6-2/TRBV6-3|NA
TGTGCCAGCAGTTACCAGTCCCCGAGACACACGTACAATGAGCAGTTCTTC
CASSYQSPRHTYNEQFF
>TRBJ1-1|TRBV19|NA
TGTGCCAGTAGCTCCGGGACATGGATAACTGAAGCTTTCTTT
CASSSGTWITEAFF
>TRBJ1-5|TRBV12-3/TRBV12-4|NA
TGTACCAGCAGCCCCGGCGGGCCCCAGCATTTT
CTSSPGGPQHF
>TRBJ2-3|TRBV28|NA
TGTGCCAGCAGTTTACCCTTTAGCGGAGATACGCAGTATTTT
CASSLPFSGDTQYF
>TRBJ2-7|TRBV7-9|NA
TGTGCCAGCAGCCTCACTGGTACCTACGAGCAGTACTTC
CASSLTGTYEQYF